This T cell receptor beta chain stems from a study of blood T cell repertoires in COVID-19. At the level of the study: Sample material is recorded as cDNA or gDNA derived from T cells, B-cell-depleted T cells, or PBMCs.

Patients in Seattle were enrolled during active infection, then followed longitudinally. In the source study's methods: Reference gene primer amplification yielded estimated nucleated cell counts. Assay used: immunoSEQ multiplex PCR; TCRdb lists only in-frame clones, some missing. From that table come the V and J calls and clone size; the DNA was used to work out D and trimming. This table holds 130,000 or so clones, 86% found once. The receptor's source is a woman in her sixties or seventies with COVID-19, enrolled during active disease. Source material: peripheral blood.

The CDR3 sequence: CASSQSRVSGSADTQYF. The CDR3 nucleotides read TGTGCCAGCAGCCAGTCTCGAGTTAGCGGAAGCGCTGATACGCAGTATTTT. The V call is TRBV4-2, the J call TRBJ2-3; D is perhaps TRBD2 (6 bases). The CDR3 runs 17 residues. V gave up 3 bases and J gave up 6 bases, with 22 bases separating them. Germline CDR1 is LGHNA and CDR2 is YNFKEQ.